This paragraph reports one TCR beta chain. Its specificity is not known. Researchers ran the PCR with 60 Vbeta and 13 Jbeta primers. The assay was immunoSEQ multiplex PCR, and TCRdb's table has in-frame clones only and misses some. In the table there are around 98,000 clones, roughly three quarters of which are singletons. V gave up 4 bases and J gave up 0 bases; unmatched junction bases: 5. CDR1 is SQVTM and CDR2 is ANQGSEA in the germline V gene. The CDR3 contains 15 residues. This sample is drawn from a study of cytomegalovirus exposure and HLA in healthy donors. Broader study findings: A later look showed TCR association rates differing by HLA locus, highest for DRB1 and lowest for HLA-C. As confirmed in vitro, a few CMV-associated chains were specific for CMV antigens.

This receptor was identified in a man aged 35 to 55 in good health and CMV-seronegative. The gene calls are TRBV29-1 and TRBJ1-4, with 7 positions matching TRBD1. The sample taken for sequencing was PBMCs. For the CDR3, the DNA is TGCAGCGTTGGGGGACAGAGATCAACTAATGAAAAACTGTTTTTT. Amino acids: CSVGGQRSTNEKLFF.